A selection of T cell receptor beta chains follows, all from one sample in a study of CD8+CD57+ T cells in acquired aplastic anemia. TCRdb redid the calling of the reads with MiXCR, one entry per CDR3 protein. Counted here are under 250,000 distinct CDR3 sequences, 30% to 35% occurring once; the ten biggest clones make up 1% to 1.3%. Sequencing used sorted CD4+, CD8+, or CD8+CD57+ T cells (not recorded which) from PBMCs. The source is a human donor in good health, serving as a control. CDR3s include the opening cysteine and the closing phenylalanine or tryptophan. Fields, in order: V gene, clone size, J gene, D gene, CDR3 protein, CDR3 DNA. A D gene is named only where the DNA matches it firmly. Clone size is given for some rows only: seen once, a few or many times, or a class if the clone is expanded.

TRBV10-3	many	TRBJ1-2	NA	CAISDTNYGYTF	TGTGCCATCAGTGACACTAACTATGGCTACACCTTC
TRBV10-3	many	TRBJ1-4	NA	CAISDQTPEEEKLFF	TGTGCCATCAGCGATCAGACCCCGGAGGAAGAAAAACTGTTTTTT
TRBV7-2	NA	TRBJ2-7	NA	CASTPMESYEQYF	TGTGCCAGCACCCCGATGGAGTCCTACGAGCAGTACTTC
TRBV18	NA	TRBJ1-1	NA	CASSPNRSSVNTEAFF	TGTGCCAGCTCACCAAATCGTTCGTCAGTCAACACTGAAGCTTTCTTT
TRBV4-1	few	TRBJ2-7	TRBD2	CASSQGTGTRNYEQYF	TGCGCCAGCAGCCAAGGTACCGGGACTAGGAACTACGAGCAGTACTTC
TRBV2	NA	TRBJ2-5	TRBD2	CGAGGRETQYF	TGTGGCGCGGGGGGGCGAGAGACCCAGTACTTC
TRBV20-1	many	TRBJ1-4	TRBD1	CSASDRVVGEKLFF	TGCAGTGCTAGCGACAGGGTGGTGGGAGAAAAACTGTTTTTT
TRBV6-5	NA	TRBJ1-1	NA	CASRYGTEAFF	TGTGCCAGCAGGTATGGCACTGAAGCTTTCTTT
TRBV11-1	once	TRBJ2-3	TRBD2	CASSLVGTSGTDTQYF	TGTGCCAGCAGCTTAGTAGGGACTAGCGGCACAGATACGCAGTATTTT
TRBV5-1	NA	TRBJ2-5	NA	CASSLDRWGETQYF	TGCGCCAGCAGCTTGGACCGGTGGGGGGAGACCCAGTACTTC
TRBV11-1	few	TRBJ2-5	NA	CASSSPRMGGETQYF	TGTGCCAGCAGCTCGCCACGTATGGGCGGAGAGACCCAGTACTTC
TRBV19	many	TRBJ1-1	NA	CASSAGALTEAFF	TGTGCCAGTAGCGCCGGGGCTCTCACTGAAGCTTTCTTT
TRBV19	NA	TRBJ1-6	NA	CASSIGQNDNSPLHF	TGTGCCAGTAGTATAGGGCAGAATGATAATTCACCCCTCCACTTT
TRBV7-7	many	TRBJ1-2	TRBD1	CASSFRPGTGRRVCGYTF	TGTGCCAGCAGCTTCCGTCCCGGGACAGGGCGTCGGGTGTGCGGCTACACCTTC
TRBV2	NA	TRBJ1-2	TRBD1	CASRGQGIYGYTF	TGTGCCAGCAGAGGACAGGGGATCTATGGCTACACCTTC
TRBV5-1	NA	TRBJ2-7	NA	CASSRGQFYEQYF	TGCGCCAGCAGCCGTGGACAGTTTTACGAGCAGTACTTC
TRBV15	many	TRBJ2-3	TRBD1	CATSRVYRPGTGLTDTQYF	TGTGCCACCAGCAGAGTGTACCGGCCCGGGACAGGCCTAACAGATACGCAGTATTTT
TRBV7-8	many	TRBJ2-3	NA	CASSPAWRGVPDTQYF	TGTGCCAGCAGCCCGGCTTGGAGGGGAGTGCCAGATACGCAGTATTTT
TRBV3-1	NA	TRBJ2-6	NA	CASSQDGASGANVLTF	TGTGCCAGCAGCCAAGATGGGGCCTCTGGGGCCAACGTCCTGACTTTC
TRBV12-3/TRBV12-4	many	TRBJ1-6	NA	CASRTETYNSPLHF	TGTGCCAGCCGGACAGAGACTTATAATTCACCCCTCCACTTT
TRBV29-1	once	TRBJ2-7	TRBD1	CSVKGGLSYEQYF	TGCAGCGTTAAAGGGGGCCTCTCCTACGAGCAGTACTTC
TRBV7-8	NA	TRBJ1-3	NA	CASSLDLDTIYF	TGTGCCAGCAGCTTAGATCTAGACACCATATATTTT
TRBV18	NA	TRBJ2-5	NA	CASSSGQRETQYF	TGTGCCAGCTCATCGGGACAACGAGAGACCCAGTACTTC
TRBV5-6	NA	TRBJ2-2	NA	CASSRPHAWDRNTGELFF	TGTGCCAGCAGCCGACCACACGCGTGGGATCGGAACACCGGGGAGCTGTTTTTT
TRBV25-1	NA	TRBJ2-3	NA	CASSVEDSPYTDTQYF	TGTGCCAGCAGCGTAGAGGACAGTCCTTACACAGATACGCAGTATTTT
TRBV24-1	few	TRBJ2-3	TRBD2	CASSQFLAGGTDTQYF	TGTGCCAGCAGCCAGTTTCTAGCGGGGGGCACAGATACGCAGTATTTT